This TCR beta chain was sequenced in a study of cytomegalovirus exposure and HLA in healthy donors. Regarding the study as a whole: In vitro assays verified that three CMV-associated chains recognized CMV antigens specifically. Being productive about 87% or about 30% of the time was typical of most TCR beta V segments in an earlier analysis. An analysis that was carried out later associated 15,000 to 20,000 TCR beta sequences with HLA alleles at 0.05 false discovery rate. It was likely that a cluster of highly shared sequence variants was a sequencing artifact.

As to this clone: Its antigen remains unknown.

The CDR3 contains 15 residues. CDR1 and CDR2 (germline): MNHNS, SASEGT. PCR involved 60 Vbeta and 13 Jbeta primers. The method was immunoSEQ multiplex PCR; TCRdb's version includes in-frame clones alone and lacks a portion of them. The sample has over 200,000 clones, 82% seen once; the top ten hold roughly 6%. This sequence originates from a middle-aged man in good health and CMV-seropositive. The J gene is TRBJ2-5, the V gene TRBV6-1, with 10 nucleotides matching TRBD2. The J call may be faulty, since TRBJ2-7 better matches the DNA end. Sequencing was carried out using PBMCs. CDR3 DNA: TGTGCCAGCAGGACTAGCGGGCAATGGGGCTACGAGCAGTACTTC. Translating gives CASRTSGQWGYEQYF.